The text below deals with one TCR beta chain. This sample is part of a study of blood T cell repertoires in COVID-19. Using immunoSEQ multiplex PCR, the repertoire was profiled, and TCRdb retains in-frame clones only, with some absent. The sample includes 250,000 to 400,000 clones, roughly 90% of them seen just once. Sequenced: peripheral blood. The source of this sequence is a woman in her 30s with COVID-19, enrolled during active disease.

The CDR3 nucleotides are TGTGCCAGCAGCACCCATAGGGGAGAGACCCAGTACTTC. Translating it yields CASSTHRGETQYF. This chain joins TRBV9 and TRBJ2-5, with D possibly TRBD1 on 5 matching bases. This CDR3 contains 13 residues. Germline V gene lookup returns CDR1 SGDLS and CDR2 YYNGEE. V was trimmed by 4 bases and J by 4 bases, leaving 11 bases between them. The full variable domain, rest sourced from reference TRBV9 and TRBJ2-5, is DSGVTQTPKHLITATGQRVTLRCSPRSGDLSVYWYQQSLDQGLQFLIQYYNGEERAKGNILERFSAQQFPDLHSELNLSSLELGDSALYFCASSTHRGETQYFGPGTRLLVL.